One sample yielded the 14 T cell receptor beta chains listed below, sequenced in a study of T cells in Graves' hyperthyroidism and ophthalmopathy. RNA transcripts yielded amplified TCR beta CDR3 regions. Using the HTBI primer set, a first-round RT-PCR was run on the TCR CDR3. TCRdb passed the multiplex PCR reads through MiXCR, listing each CDR3 protein once. The table includes around 760,000 distinct CDR3 sequences, roughly a third detected once. Sequencing was done on a sample of blood. The receptors shown here come from a woman between 40 and 50 years old with Graves' hyperthyroidism.

This clonotype was recorded many times. The V call is TRBV9, the J call TRBJ2-7, with D possibly matching TRBD1 (6 bases). The CDR3 loop spans 13 amino acids. The V and J ends lost 4 bases and 6 bases respectively, with 14 bases between them. Germline values: CDR1 SGDLS, CDR2 YYNGEE. CDR3 DNA: TGTGCCAGCAGCCGACAGGCGATAGGCGAGCAGTACTTC. Its protein is CASSRQAIGEQYF.

This clonotype came up many times. The V and J genes are TRBV11-3 and TRBJ1-6; D perhaps matches TRBD1 (6 bases). V was shortened by 2 bases and J by 8 bases, with 16 bases between the two germline ends. Per germline, CDR1 SGHNT and CDR2 YENEEA. The CDR3 extends over 16 amino acids. DNA for the CDR3: TGTGCCAGCAGCTTACAACAGGGTCGGAAGGATTCACCCCTCCACTTT. It is translated as CASSLQQGRKDSPLHF.

This sequence joins TRBV7-9 and TRBJ2-1; TRBD1 might be the D (6 bases). The V end was cut by 4 bases, the J end by 5 bases, with 6 bases between. The length of the CDR3 is 12 residues. In germline, CDR1 is SEHNR, CDR2 FQNEAQ (reference sequence). The DNA of the CDR3 is TGTGCCAGCAGCTGGACAGACAATGAGCAGTTCTTC. Encoded protein: CASSWTDNEQFF.

This clonotype has ten or more counts. The chain links TRBV7-6 to TRBJ2-5, with 12 bases identical to TRBD1. With V trimmed by 5 bases and J by 5 bases, 6 bases remained unmatched. Germline V gives CDR1 SGHVS, CDR2 FNYEAQ. The CDR3 has 15 residues. This CDR3 reads CASSRDRGQGETQYF. The CDR3 DNA is TGTGCCAGCAGCCGGGACAGGGGGCAGGGGGAGACCCAGTACTTC.

The rearrangement uses TRBV10-3 and TRBJ1-1; 8 nucleotides match TRBD1. This CDR3 region has 14 residues. The J segment lost 2 bases and the V segment lost 5 bases, leaving 4 bases of the junction unmatched. Germline V gene lookup returns CDR1 ENHRY and CDR2 SYGVKD. CDR3: CAISPQGANTEAFF. CDR3 DNA: TGTGCCATCAGTCCTCAGGGGGCTAACACTGAAGCTTTCTTT.

This clonotype was counted many times. Written as DNA, the CDR3 is TGCAGCGTGACCTGGACAGCCGGGGAGCTGTTTTTT. Its protein is CSVTWTAGELFF. The rearrangement links TRBV29-1 to TRBJ2-2, with a tentative D call TRBD1 (6 bases). The length of the CDR3 is 12 residues. Deletions cut 6 bases from V and 6 bases from J, with 11 bases between. From germline, CDR1 is SQVTM and CDR2 ANQGSEA.

In the case of this clonotype: A much larger clone sits a single nucleotide away, making a read error possible. The chain employs TRBV12-3 or TRBV12-4 and TRBJ1-5; tentative D call: TRBD1 (6 bases). CDR3 length: 13 amino acids. Trimming cost V 8 bases and J 11 bases, with 19 bases left between them. The CDR3: CASGGTRYMAQHF. The CDR3 coding sequence is TGTGCCAGCGGAGGGACACGGTATATGGCCCAGCATTTT.

This clonotype was seen just once. This chain links TRBV6-5 with TRBJ2-7, with TRBD2 identical over 7 bases. Germline CDR1 and CDR2: MNHEY and SVGAGI. The V and J ends lost 0 bases and 1 base, in that order; junction bases with no gene match: 12. The length of the CDR3 is 18 residues. The CDR3 DNA reads as TGTGCCAGCAGTTACTCCGCGAGTTGGGGGGGTTCTTCCTACGAGCAGTACTTC. Translation: CASSYSASWGGSSYEQYF.

This chain uses TRBV7-2 with TRBJ2-3; 11 nucleotides line up with TRBD2. This CDR3 region has 15 residues. The germline CDR1 and CDR2 sequences are SGHTA and FQGNSA. J lost 4 bases, V lost 3 bases, and 3 bases had no gene match. CDR3 loop: CASSLGLAESDTQYF. For the CDR3, the DNA is TGTGCCAGCAGCTTGGGACTAGCGGAATCAGATACGCAGTATTTT.

Details on this clonotype: This may come from a read error, since a much larger clone is one base off. This chain links TRBV10-3 with TRBJ1-1; 7 bases line up with TRBD1. J gave up 1 base and V 4 bases, and 6 bases lay outside the gene matches. Germline CDR1 ENHRY, CDR2 SYGVKD. This CDR3 contains 15 residues. As DNA, the CDR3 is TGTGCCATCAGTGTAGGGGGCAGGGCGAACACTGAAGCTTTCTTT. Its translation is CAISVGGRANTEAFF.

This chain links TRBV2 with TRBJ2-5; 12 bases line up with TRBD2. Per the germline V gene, CDR1 is SNHLY and CDR2 is FYNNEI. The CDR3 is made up of 15 amino acids. V was clipped by 5 bases and J by 5 bases; unmatched bases: 6. The CDR3 sequence: CASSFRLAGAETQYF. CDR3 nucleotide sequence: TGTGCCAGCAGTTTTCGACTAGCGGGGGCGGAGACCCAGTACTTC. Filled out from reference TRBV2 and TRBJ2-5, the complete variable domain reads EPEVTQTPSHQVTQMGQEVILRCVPISNHLYFYWYRQILGQKVEFLVSFYNNEISEKSEIFDDQFSVERPDGSNFTLKIRSTKLEDSAMYFCASSFRLAGAETQYFGPGTRLLVL.

This clonotype was picked up many times. The junction shows a germline mismatch at one end, possibly a read error. The CDR3 spells CASSRDTNTEAFF. In DNA, the CDR3 is TGTGCTAGCAGCCGGGACACCAACACTGAAGCTTTCTTT. The chain is built from TRBV7-7 and TRBJ1-1; D perhaps matches TRBD1 (6 bases). Germline lookup yields CDR1 SSHAT and CDR2 FNYEAQ (reference sequence). CDR3 length: 13 residues.

The V gene is TRBV14, the J gene TRBJ1-6; TRBD1 matches 8 bases. Germline V gene sequence: CDR1 SGHDN, CDR2 FVKESK. CDR3 length: 14 amino acids. Trimming cost V 8 bases and J 7 bases; bases outside gene matches: 7. CDR3 loop: CASARTGRNSPLHF. The CDR3 DNA follows: TGTGCCAGCGCACGGACAGGGCGCAATTCACCCCTCCACTTT.

This rearrangement joins TRBV6-6 to TRBJ1-5; D might be TRBD1 (6 bases). V was trimmed by 10 bases and J by 7 bases, leaving 17 bases between them. Germline V gives CDR1 MNHNY, CDR2 SVGAGI (reference sequence). The CDR3 contains 13 residues. CDR3 coding DNA: TGTGCCACTCGGAGGGGGATAGAGCAGCCCCAGCATTTT. This encodes CATRRGIEQPQHF.